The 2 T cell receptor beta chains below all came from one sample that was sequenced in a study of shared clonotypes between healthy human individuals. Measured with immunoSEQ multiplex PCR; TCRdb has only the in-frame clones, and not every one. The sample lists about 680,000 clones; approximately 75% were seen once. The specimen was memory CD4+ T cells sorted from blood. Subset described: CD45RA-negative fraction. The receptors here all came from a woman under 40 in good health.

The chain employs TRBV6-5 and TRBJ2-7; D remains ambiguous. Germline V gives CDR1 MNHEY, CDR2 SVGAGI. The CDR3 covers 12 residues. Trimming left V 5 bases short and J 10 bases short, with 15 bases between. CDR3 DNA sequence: TGTGCCAGCAGTCAGACGGCCAGAGACCAGTACTTC. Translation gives CASSQTARDQYF.

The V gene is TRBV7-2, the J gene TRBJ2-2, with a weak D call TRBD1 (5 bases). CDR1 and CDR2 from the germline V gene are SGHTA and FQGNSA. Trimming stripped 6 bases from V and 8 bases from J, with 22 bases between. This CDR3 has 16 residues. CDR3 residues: CASRANALLGAGELFF. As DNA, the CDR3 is TGTGCCAGCAGGGCAAACGCGCTCCTAGGGGCGGGGGAGCTGTTTTTT.